This is a list of T cell receptor beta chains from one sample in a study of CD8+ T cells in alopecia areata. Measured with immunoSEQ multiplex PCR; TCRdb has only the in-frame clones, and not every one. This sample has 35,000 to 45,000 clones, with roughly 92% found just once. Sequenced here: CD8+ T cells sorted from blood, sampled at week 24, from a patient treated with tofacitinib. These receptors originate from a human donor with alopecia areata. CDR3s include the opening cysteine and the closing phenylalanine or tryptophan. The D gene is left open where the match is weak. Clone size is shown for a subset of rows, as once, few, many or a class of expanded clone.

J: TRBJ2-3
V: TRBV27
size: NA
D: NA
CDR3: CASSIDPPRQGHRGDTQYF
DNA: TGTGCCAGCAGTATCGACCCCCCGCGGCAGGGCCATAGAGGAGATACGCAGTATTTT

J: TRBJ2-7
V: TRBV28
size: NA
D: NA
CDR3: CASSLYYEQYF
DNA: TGTGCCAGCAGTCTCTACTACGAGCAGTACTTC

J: TRBJ2-3
V: TRBV7-9
size: NA
D: NA
CDR3: CASSFPSEPSTDTQYF
DNA: TGTGCCAGCAGCTTTCCTAGCGAACCTAGCACAGATACGCAGTATTTT

J: TRBJ2-1
V: TRBV30
size: NA
D: TRBD2
CDR3: CAWSVMGGGYNEQFF
DNA: TGTGCCTGGAGTGTAATGGGCGGGGGGTACAATGAGCAGTTCTTC

J: TRBJ2-7
V: TRBV7-9
size: NA
D: NA
CDR3: CASTTNGFETYEQYF
DNA: TGTGCCAGCACCACCAACGGGTTCGAAACCTACGAGCAGTACTTC

J: TRBJ2-1
V: TRBV30
size: NA
D: TRBD2
CDR3: CAWTSGGIDEQFF
DNA: TGTGCCTGGACTAGCGGGGGGATCGATGAGCAGTTCTTC

J: TRBJ2-1
V: TRBV7-8
size: NA
D: NA
CDR3: CASSLGGDPNEQFF
DNA: TGTGCCAGCAGCTTAGGGGGGGACCCCAATGAGCAGTTCTTC

J: TRBJ2-2
V: TRBV7-6
size: once
D: NA
CDR3: CASSFLTAQGAGELFF
DNA: TGTGCCAGCAGCTTCCTCACTGCACAGGGCGCCGGGGAGCTGTTTTTT

J: TRBJ2-3
V: TRBV27
size: NA
D: NA
CDR3: CASSHPAGQDTQYF
DNA: TGTGCCAGCAGTCACCCCGCGGGGCAAGATACGCAGTATTTT

J: TRBJ2-1
V: TRBV2
size: NA
D: TRBD2
CDR3: CATSSGGEWNEQFF
DNA: TGTGCCACCTCTTCGGGGGGGGAGTGGAATGAGCAGTTCTTC

J: TRBJ2-1
V: TRBV28
size: once
D: NA
CDR3: CAGSGELNEQFF
DNA: TGTGCCGGCTCCGGGGAGCTCAATGAGCAGTTCTTC

J: TRBJ2-2
V: TRBV30
size: once
D: NA
CDR3: CAWTSGDGELFF
DNA: TGTGCCTGGACTTCCGGGGATGGGGAGCTGTTTTTT

J: TRBJ2-2
V: TRBV19
size: NA
D: NA
CDR3: CASSMGTAYKLFF
DNA: TGTGCCAGTAGTATGGGAACAGCCTATAAGCTGTTTTTT

J: TRBJ2-3
V: TRBV19
size: NA
D: TRBD2
CDR3: CASSMTSGGPDTQYF
DNA: TGTGCCAGTAGTATGACTAGCGGGGGGCCAGATACGCAGTATTTT

J: TRBJ2-3
V: TRBV7-2
size: NA
D: NA
CDR3: CASSATSDSTDTQYF
DNA: TGTGCCAGCAGTGCGACTAGTGACTCCACAGATACGCAGTATTTT

J: TRBJ2-5
V: TRBV4-3
size: NA
D: TRBD2
CDR3: CASSPTGLADQETQYF
DNA: TGCGCCAGCAGCCCCACGGGGCTAGCGGACCAAGAGACCCAGTACTTC

J: TRBJ2-5
V: TRBV7-9
size: NA
D: NA
CDR3: CASSLSGGPETQYF
DNA: TGTGCCAGCAGCTTATCGGGGGGCCCAGAGACCCAGTACTTC

J: TRBJ2-7
V: TRBV7-9
size: NA
D: TRBD1
CDR3: CASSLGTGLSYEQYF
DNA: TGTGCCAGCAGCCTCGGGACAGGGCTATCCTACGAGCAGTACTTC

J: TRBJ2-1
V: TRBV28
size: NA
D: NA
CDR3: CASRDAGEQFF
DNA: TGTGCCAGCAGGGATGCGGGCGAGCAGTTCTTC

J: TRBJ2-1
V: TRBV7-9
size: NA
D: NA
CDR3: CASSLGEQFF
DNA: TGTGCCAGCAGCTTAGGTGAGCAGTTCTTC

J: TRBJ2-2
V: TRBV6-5
size: NA
D: TRBD2
CDR3: CASSPSGNTGELFF
DNA: TGTGCCAGCAGCCCTAGCGGGAACACCGGGGAGCTGTTTTTT

J: TRBJ2-7
V: TRBV7-9
size: NA
D: NA
CDR3: CASSFRLGMDSEQYF
DNA: TGTGCCAGCAGCTTCCGACTAGGGATGGATTCCGAGCAGTACTTC

J: TRBJ2-5
V: TRBV7-2
size: NA
D: TRBD1
CDR3: CASSLTGGSVETQYF
DNA: TGTGCCAGCAGCTTGACAGGGGGGAGTGTGGAGACCCAGTACTTC

J: TRBJ2-1
V: TRBV29-1
size: NA
D: NA
CDR3: CSVDSSYNEQFF
DNA: TGCAGCGTTGATAGCTCCTACAATGAGCAGTTCTTC

J: TRBJ2-5
V: TRBV29-1
size: once
D: NA
CDR3: CSVEDQKGPPLETQYF
DNA: TGCAGCGTTGAAGATCAAAAGGGCCCCCCTTTGGAGACCCAGTACTTC

J: TRBJ2-2
V: TRBV28
size: few
D: TRBD2
CDR3: CASSTQGGVPGELFF
DNA: TGTGCCAGCAGCACCCAGGGAGGGGTCCCCGGGGAGCTGTTTTTT

J: TRBJ2-1
V: TRBV27
size: NA
D: NA
CDR3: CASSLSRSGPNEQFF
DNA: TGTGCCAGCAGTTTATCGAGGTCAGGGCCCAATGAGCAGTTCTTC

J: TRBJ2-3
V: TRBV13
size: NA
D: NA
CDR3: CASSLEADTQYF
DNA: TGTGCCAGCAGCTTAGAAGCAGATACGCAGTATTTT

J: TRBJ2-7
V: TRBV7-9
size: once
D: TRBD1
CDR3: CASSPRQGNYEQYF
DNA: TGTGCCAGCAGCCCCCGACAGGGGAACTACGAGCAGTACTTC